This record looks at one T cell receptor beta chain sequence and its context. There is no known antigen for this receptor. Qualities for individual bases were not recorded, and no much larger clone is one base off. The sample is drawn from a study of T cell responses to AZD1222 COVID-19 vaccine (dated by TCRdb to about 2021). Study-wide context: TCR sequencing was performed for roughly 250 trial participants, of whom about 200 were given two doses of AZD1222 and approximately 26 were given two doses of MenACWY control vaccine. Trial participants were enrolled by age into 18-55, 56-69 and 70-plus year subgroups, with roughly 160, 29 and 62 TCR-sequenced participants respectively.

The germline V gene (reference sequence) provides CDR1 LNHNV and CDR2 YYDKDF. V is shortened by 1 base, J by 3 bases, and the region joining them spans 3 bases. Measured from the cysteine to the phenylalanine, the CDR3 is 12 residues long. Only CDR3 DNA remains: 36 bases, in frame from the first base. Here is what the overall study found, with its caveats: Participants were mostly white British, with more females than males. The authors suggested clonal diversity may have been underestimated. After two AZD1222 doses, both the breadth and the depth of spike-specific TCRs were significantly higher than at day 0 and than in MenACWY recipients. Epitopes outside the regions mutated in the B.1.351 and B.1.1.7 variants were reportedly recognized by nearly half of the unique spike-specific TCRs. In the small 56-69-year group, the increase in depth fell short of significance, most likely because of low power. The vaccine-associated CD4 TCRs covered the entire spike protein, and the dominant responses fell in regions 160-218 and 743-854. Because no day 14 peak-response samples were available, repertoires were characterized only after the peak T cell response. Only a handful of AZD1222 recipients were SARS-CoV-2 seropositive at baseline, limiting conclusions about previously exposed vaccinees.

The label giving this sample's time point can be read as: about 28 days (+/-7) after the second vaccine dose. Because spike-specific TCR depth and breadth did not differ between the two schedules, AZD1222 recipients who got a second dose at roughly 4 weeks were pooled with those who got a second dose at roughly 12 weeks. Samples from vaccinated people were obtained from the UK trials COV001 and COV002, which included a single-blind randomized controlled phase 2/3 trial of AZD1222 (ChAdOx1 nCoV-19) in healthy adults. For TCRbeta chain sequencing, PBMC samples were collected from trial participants at day 0 and at day 28 after the second dose. The CDR3 regions of human TCRbeta chains were analyzed by immunosequencing. Under the source paper's analysis protocol: Repertoire TCRs were checked for matches against a reference library of SARS-CoV-2-specific TCRs that had been generated using the MIRA antigen-specificity platform. Breadth meant the fraction of unique TCRs that were SARS-CoV-2-associated, whereas depth meant the fraction of total T cells that were SARS-CoV-2-associated. Using the MIRA data, every spike-specific TCR was mapped to the spike region that the TCR reacted to and assigned to either a CD4 or a CD8 class. Log10-transformed breadth and depth values were compared by one-way ANOVA with Sidak's multiple comparisons tests. Sourced from immuneACCESS, this table was stored by TCRdb with only in-frame sequences that have V and J called. A share of the clones is absent; for the studies checked, an unresolved V gene accounts for under half, and the remainder has no known explanation. That table furnishes V, J and clone size, whereas the DNA furnished D and trimming. The sample contains some 150,000 clones, about 88% of them found a single time. The ten largest account for around 3.1% of the sample.

This TCR derives from an adult who received the AZD1222 COVID-19 vaccine. The sequence is built from TRBV15 and TRBJ1-1; the D gene cannot be named for sure. The material was peripheral blood, obtained 28 days after the second AZD1222 dose. The nucleotide sequence is TGTGCCACCAGCAGAGTGTACACTGAAGCTTTCTTT. It translates to CATSRVYTEAFF.